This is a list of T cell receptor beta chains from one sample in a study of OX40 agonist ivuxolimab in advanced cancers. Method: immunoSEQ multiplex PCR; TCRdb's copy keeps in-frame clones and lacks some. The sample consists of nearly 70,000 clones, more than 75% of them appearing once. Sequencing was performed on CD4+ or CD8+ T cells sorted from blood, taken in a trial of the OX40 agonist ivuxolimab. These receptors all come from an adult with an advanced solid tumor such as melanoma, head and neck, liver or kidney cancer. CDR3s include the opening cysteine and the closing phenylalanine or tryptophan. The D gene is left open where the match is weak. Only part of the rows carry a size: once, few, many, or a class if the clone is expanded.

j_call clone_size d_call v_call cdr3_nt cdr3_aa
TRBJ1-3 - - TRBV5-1 TGCGCCAGCAGCTTCACCCCAGAGAACACCATATATTTT CASSFTPENTIYF
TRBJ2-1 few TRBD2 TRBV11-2 TGTGCCAGCAGCCCAGCCGGGACTAGCGGTAGGAATGAGCAGTTCTTC CASSPAGTSGRNEQFF
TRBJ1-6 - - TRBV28 TGTGCCAGCAGCCTTCCAGGGTTGGCGGGTGAAAGCTCCTATAATTCACCCCTCCACTTT CASSLPGLAGESSYNSPLHF
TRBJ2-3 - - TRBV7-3 TGTGCCAGCAGCTTTGTAGCGCCAGATACGCAGTATTTT CASSFVAPDTQYF
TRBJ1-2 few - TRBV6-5 TGTGCCAGCAGTTACGACGGGACGAGAAGTTTCTACACCTTC CASSYDGTRSFYTF
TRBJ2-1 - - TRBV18 TGTGCCAGCTCACCAACTAGGCATTATGACAATGAGCAGTTCTTC CASSPTRHYDNEQFF
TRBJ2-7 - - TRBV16 TGTGCCAGCAGCCAATCTGCGGACGAGCAGTACTTC CASSQSADEQYF
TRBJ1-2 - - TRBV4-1 TGCGCCAGCAGCCAAGATAGAATACCGTGGAACTATGGCTACACCTTC CASSQDRIPWNYGYTF
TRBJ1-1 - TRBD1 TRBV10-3 TGTGCCATCAGTGAGTTTAGGGACAGGGGGCTTCTAAACACTGAAGCTTTCTTT CAISEFRDRGLLNTEAFF
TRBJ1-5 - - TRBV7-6 TGTGCCAGCAGCTTAGGGGCATATCAGCCCCAGCATTTT CASSLGAYQPQHF
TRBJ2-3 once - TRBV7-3 TGTGCCAGCAGCTTAGGGGTTACTAGCACAGATACGCAGTATTTT CASSLGVTSTDTQYF
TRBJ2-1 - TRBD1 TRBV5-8 TGTGCCAGCAGCTTTTTCGGGACAGGGGTCAATGAGCAGTTCTTC CASSFFGTGVNEQFF
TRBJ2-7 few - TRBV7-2 TGTGCCAGCAGCCAGGCGGGGCAGGGGGACGAGCAGTACTTC CASSQAGQGDEQYF
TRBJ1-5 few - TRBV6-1 TGTGCCAGCAGTGAAGGAAGGGGCGCCCAGCATTTT CASSEGRGAQHF
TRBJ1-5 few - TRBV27 TGTGCCAGCAGTTCATGGGCAGGTAATCAGCCCCAGCATTTT CASSSWAGNQPQHF
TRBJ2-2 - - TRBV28 TGTGCCAGCAGTTTATTCAGAGGGGTCGACACCGGGGAGCTGTTTTTT CASSLFRGVDTGELFF
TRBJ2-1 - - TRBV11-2 TGTGCCAGCGGTACAACCCTCAACTCCTACAATGAGCAGTTCTTC CASGTTLNSYNEQFF
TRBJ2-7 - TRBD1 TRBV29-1 TGCAGCGTTGAAGATGACAGGGGGTCGGAGCAGTACTTC CSVEDDRGSEQYF
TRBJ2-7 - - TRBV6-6 TGTGCCAGCGGCAAGGGTTACGAGCAGTACTTC CASGKGYEQYF
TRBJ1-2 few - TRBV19 TGTGCCAGTAGTATCTGGTTAGGGACATTCGACTATGGCTACACCTTC CASSIWLGTFDYGYTF
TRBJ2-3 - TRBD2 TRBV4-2 TGTGCCAGCAGCCAAAACGGGGGGGGCCTACCGTCAGATACGCAGTATTTT CASSQNGGGLPSDTQYF
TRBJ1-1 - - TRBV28 TGTGCCAGCATCTATGGGGGTGGCACTGAAGCTTTCTTT CASIYGGGTEAFF
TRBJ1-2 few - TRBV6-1 TGTGCCGGCAGACCTTGGGGCCTTAACTATGGCTACACCTTC CAGRPWGLNYGYTF
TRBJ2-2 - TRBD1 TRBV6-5 TGTGCCAGCAGTTCGACAGGGGGCGACACCGGGGAGCTGTTTTTT CASSSTGGDTGELFF
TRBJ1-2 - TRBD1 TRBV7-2 TGTGCCAGCAGCTTCACAGGGGTAAACTATGGCTACACCTTC CASSFTGVNYGYTF
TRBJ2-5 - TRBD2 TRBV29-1 TGCAGCGTTGACTCTAGCGGGGGCCGGGGGGGGACCCAGTACTTC CSVDSSGGRGGTQYF
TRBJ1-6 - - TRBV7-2 TGTGCCAGCAGCTTAGGGCAGGAGAACTCATCACCCCTCCACTTT CASSLGQENSSPLHF
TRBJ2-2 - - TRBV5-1 TGCGCCAGCAGCTTGGGTGGCCTCACCGGGGAGCTGTTTTTT CASSLGGLTGELFF
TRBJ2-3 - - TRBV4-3 TGCGCCAGCAGCCAAGAACCTAATACAGATACGCAGTATTTT CASSQEPNTDTQYF
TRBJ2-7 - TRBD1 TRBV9 TGTGCCAGCAGCCCCTCGACAGGGGCTCCCTACGAGCAGTACTTC CASSPSTGAPYEQYF
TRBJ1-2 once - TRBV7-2 TGTGCCAGCAGCTTGTCTCCGGACCGTGGCTATGGCTACACCTTC CASSLSPDRGYGYTF
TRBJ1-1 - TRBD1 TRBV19 TGTGCCAGTAGAGGACAGGATCGAACTGAAGCTTTCTTT CASRGQDRTEAFF
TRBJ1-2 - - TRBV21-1 TGTGCCAGCAGCAGCGGGCAGCCTTATGGCTACACCTTC CASSSGQPYGYTF
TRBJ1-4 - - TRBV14 TGTGCCAGCAGCCACTACCGCCAGGGTAAGGGGGAAAAACTGTTTTTT CASSHYRQGKGEKLFF
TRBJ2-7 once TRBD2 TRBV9 TGTGCCAGCAGCGTAAGAGCGGGATCCAACTACGAGCAGTACTTC CASSVRAGSNYEQYF
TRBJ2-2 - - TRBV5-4 TGTGCCAGCAGCTCGAACAGGAGGGAGAACACCGGGGAGCTGTTTTTT CASSSNRRENTGELFF